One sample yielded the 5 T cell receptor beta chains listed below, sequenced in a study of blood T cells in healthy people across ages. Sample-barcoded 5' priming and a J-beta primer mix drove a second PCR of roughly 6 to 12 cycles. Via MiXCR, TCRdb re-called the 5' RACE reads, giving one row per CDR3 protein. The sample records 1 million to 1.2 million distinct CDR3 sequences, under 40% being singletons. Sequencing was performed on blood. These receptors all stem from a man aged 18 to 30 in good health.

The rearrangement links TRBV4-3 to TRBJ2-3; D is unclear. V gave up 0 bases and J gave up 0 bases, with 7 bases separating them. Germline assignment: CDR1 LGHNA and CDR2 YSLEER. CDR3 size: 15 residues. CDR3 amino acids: CASSQDWQSTDTQYF. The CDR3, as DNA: TGCGCCAGCAGCCAAGATTGGCAGAGCACAGATACGCAGTATTTT.

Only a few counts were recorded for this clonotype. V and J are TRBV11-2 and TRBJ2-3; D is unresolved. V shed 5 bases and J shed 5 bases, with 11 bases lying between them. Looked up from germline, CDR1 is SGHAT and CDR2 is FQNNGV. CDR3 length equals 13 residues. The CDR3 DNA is TGTGCCAGCAGCGCCGAGATAGAAGATACGCAGTATTTT. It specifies CASSAEIEDTQYF.

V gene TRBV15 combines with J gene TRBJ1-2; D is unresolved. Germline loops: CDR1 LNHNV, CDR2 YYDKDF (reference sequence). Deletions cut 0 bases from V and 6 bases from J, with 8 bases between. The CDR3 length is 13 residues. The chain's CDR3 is CATSRDKTDGYTF. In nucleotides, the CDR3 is TGTGCCACCAGCAGAGATAAAACTGATGGCTACACCTTC.

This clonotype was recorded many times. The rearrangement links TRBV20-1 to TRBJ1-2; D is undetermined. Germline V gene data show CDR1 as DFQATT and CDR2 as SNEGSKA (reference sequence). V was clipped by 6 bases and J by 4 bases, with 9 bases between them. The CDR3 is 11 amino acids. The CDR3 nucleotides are TGCAGTGCAGAGCTCGGCTATGGCTACACCTTC. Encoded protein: CSAELGYGYTF.

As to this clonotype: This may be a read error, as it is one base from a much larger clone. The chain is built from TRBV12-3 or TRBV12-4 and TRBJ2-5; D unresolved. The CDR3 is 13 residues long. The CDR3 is CASRQIAQETQCF. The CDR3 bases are TGTGCCAGCAGGCAGATCGCTCAAGAGACCCAGTGCTTC.